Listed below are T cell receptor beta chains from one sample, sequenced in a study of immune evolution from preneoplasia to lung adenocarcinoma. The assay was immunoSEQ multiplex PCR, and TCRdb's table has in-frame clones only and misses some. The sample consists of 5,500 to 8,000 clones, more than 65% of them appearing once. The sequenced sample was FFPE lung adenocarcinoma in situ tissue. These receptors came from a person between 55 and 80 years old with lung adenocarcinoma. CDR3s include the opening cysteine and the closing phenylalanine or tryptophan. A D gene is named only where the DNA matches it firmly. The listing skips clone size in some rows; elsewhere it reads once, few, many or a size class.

CDR3aa: CASSLWGANYGYTF
CDR3nt: TGTGCCAGCAGTTTATGGGGAGCTAACTATGGCTACACCTTC
abundance: .
d_gene: .
v_gene: TRBV27
j_gene: TRBJ1-2

CDR3aa: CASRGETGGVTFFRAGELFF
CDR3nt: TGTGCCAGCAGGGGGGAAACAGGGGGCGTTACATTTTTTAGAGCCGGGGAGCTGTTTTTT
abundance: .
d_gene: TRBD1
v_gene: TRBV6-9
j_gene: TRBJ2-2

CDR3aa: CASSHHWNPAAYEQYF
CDR3nt: TGTGCCAGCTCACACCACTGGAACCCGGCGGCCTACGAGCAGTACTTC
abundance: .
d_gene: .
v_gene: TRBV18
j_gene: TRBJ2-7

CDR3aa: CASSLGQGLVGELFF
CDR3nt: TGCGCCAGCAGCTTGGGACAGGGGCTGGTCGGGGAGCTGTTTTTT
abundance: .
d_gene: TRBD1
v_gene: TRBV5-1
j_gene: TRBJ2-2

CDR3aa: CASSYSPDRRNTIYF
CDR3nt: TGTGCCAGCAGTTACAGCCCCGACAGGCGAAACACCATATATTTT
abundance: .
d_gene: .
v_gene: TRBV6-5
j_gene: TRBJ1-3

CDR3aa: CASSSHSSGGDHEQFF
CDR3nt: TGTGCCAGCAGTTCCCACTCTAGCGGGGGGGACCATGAGCAGTTCTTC
abundance: .
d_gene: TRBD2
v_gene: TRBV28
j_gene: TRBJ2-1

CDR3aa: CASSSLVRDNSPLHF
CDR3nt: TGTGCCAGCAGCTCGCTGGTGAGGGATAATTCACCCCTCCACTTT
abundance: .
d_gene: .
v_gene: TRBV5-6
j_gene: TRBJ1-6

CDR3aa: CAIKGGDTGELFF
CDR3nt: TGTGCCATAAAGGGGGGGGACACCGGGGAGCTGTTTTTT
abundance: .
d_gene: .
v_gene: TRBV15
j_gene: TRBJ2-2

CDR3aa: CASSMNRGYEQYF
CDR3nt: TGTGCCAGTAGTATGAACAGGGGCTACGAGCAGTACTTC
abundance: .
d_gene: TRBD1
v_gene: TRBV19
j_gene: TRBJ2-7

CDR3aa: CASSEGAGGADTQYF
CDR3nt: TGTGCCAGCAGTGAGGGTGCGGGGGGGGCAGATACGCAGTATTTT
abundance: .
d_gene: TRBD2
v_gene: TRBV2
j_gene: TRBJ2-3

CDR3aa: CASSLYGRYEQYF
CDR3nt: TGTGCCAGCAGTTTATACGGACGCTACGAGCAGTACTTC
abundance: .
d_gene: .
v_gene: TRBV28
j_gene: TRBJ2-7

CDR3aa: CASSPNRGGTEAFF
CDR3nt: TGTGCCAGCAGCCCCAACAGGGGTGGCACTGAAGCTTTCTTT
abundance: .
d_gene: TRBD1
v_gene: TRBV9
j_gene: TRBJ1-1

CDR3aa: CASKDQGKETQYF
CDR3nt: TGTGCCAGTAAAGATCAGGGGAAAGAGACCCAGTACTTC
abundance: .
d_gene: .
v_gene: TRBV19
j_gene: TRBJ2-5

CDR3aa: CASSLAKGTEAFF
CDR3nt: TGTGCCAGCAGCTTAGCGAAGGGGACTGAAGCTTTCTTT
abundance: once
d_gene: .
v_gene: TRBV7-6
j_gene: TRBJ1-1

CDR3aa: CASTRPQGAYEQYF
CDR3nt: TGTGCCAGCACCCGCCCACAGGGGGCCTACGAGCAGTACTTC
abundance: .
d_gene: TRBD1
v_gene: TRBV7-2
j_gene: TRBJ2-7

CDR3aa: CASRDISSYEQYF
CDR3nt: TGTGCCAGCAGAGATATCAGCTCCTACGAGCAGTACTTC
abundance: .
d_gene: .
v_gene: TRBV6-1
j_gene: TRBJ2-7

CDR3aa: CASSEAKGGETQYF
CDR3nt: TGTGCCAGCAGTGAAGCCAAGGGCGGAGAGACCCAGTACTTC
abundance: .
d_gene: .
v_gene: TRBV6-1
j_gene: TRBJ2-5

CDR3aa: CASSPSGTGGYGYTF
CDR3nt: TGTGCCAGCAGTCCTTCCGGGACAGGGGGCTATGGCTACACCTTC
abundance: .
d_gene: TRBD1
v_gene: TRBV6-1
j_gene: TRBJ1-2

CDR3aa: CASSPRAGGTNEQFF
CDR3nt: TGCGCCAGCAGCCCTCGGGCGGGGGGGACGAATGAGCAGTTCTTC
abundance: once
d_gene: TRBD2
v_gene: TRBV4-1
j_gene: TRBJ2-1

CDR3aa: CASSPMVHQPQHF
CDR3nt: TGTGCCAGTAGTCCAATGGTCCATCAGCCCCAGCATTTT
abundance: few
d_gene: .
v_gene: TRBV19
j_gene: TRBJ1-5

CDR3aa: CASSVVAVGPGNTGELFF
CDR3nt: TGTGCCAGCAGCGTAGTAGCAGTGGGACCAGGGAACACCGGGGAGCTGTTTTTT
abundance: .
d_gene: .
v_gene: TRBV9
j_gene: TRBJ2-2

CDR3aa: CASSPRGDVLNSGANVLTF
CDR3nt: TGTGCCAGCTCACCGCGCGGGGATGTCCTGAACTCTGGGGCCAACGTCCTGACTTTC
abundance: once
d_gene: .
v_gene: TRBV18
j_gene: TRBJ2-6

CDR3aa: CASRGLAGYNEQFF
CDR3nt: TGTGCCAGCAGAGGACTAGCGGGTTACAATGAGCAGTTCTTC
abundance: .
d_gene: TRBD2
v_gene: TRBV6-5
j_gene: TRBJ2-1

CDR3aa: CAISESVLSGGNYNEQFF
CDR3nt: TGTGCCATCAGTGAGTCGGTTTTAAGCGGGGGGAACTACAATGAGCAGTTCTTC
abundance: .
d_gene: TRBD2
v_gene: TRBV10-3
j_gene: TRBJ2-1

CDR3aa: CASGVGGNYEQYF
CDR3nt: TGTGCCAGCGGGGTGGGCGGGAATTACGAGCAGTACTTC
abundance: .
d_gene: .
v_gene: TRBV27
j_gene: TRBJ2-7

CDR3aa: CASSQDSSNQPQHF
CDR3nt: TGCGCCAGCAGCCAAGACAGTAGCAATCAGCCCCAGCATTTT
abundance: large
d_gene: .
v_gene: TRBV4-1
j_gene: TRBJ1-5

CDR3aa: CASSQDYPLGYNEQFF
CDR3nt: TGCGCCAGCAGCCAAGATTACCCTCTGGGGTACAATGAGCAGTTCTTC
abundance: few
d_gene: .
v_gene: TRBV4-3
j_gene: TRBJ2-1

CDR3aa: CASSLASGGVSTDTQYF
CDR3nt: TGTGCCAGCAGCTTGGCCAGCGGGGGGGTCAGCACAGATACGCAGTATTTT
abundance: .
d_gene: TRBD2
v_gene: TRBV5-6
j_gene: TRBJ2-3

CDR3aa: CASSLGTGDEQYF
CDR3nt: TGTGCCAGCAGCCTAGGGACAGGGGACGAGCAGTACTTC
abundance: .
d_gene: TRBD1
v_gene: TRBV5-4
j_gene: TRBJ2-7

CDR3aa: CASSPARAGKTNEKLFF
CDR3nt: TGTGCCAGCAGCCCCGCGAGAGCCGGGAAGACTAATGAAAAACTGTTTTTT
abundance: .
d_gene: .
v_gene: TRBV9
j_gene: TRBJ1-4

CDR3aa: CASSPGFTNTEAFF
CDR3nt: TGTGCCAGCTCCCCCGGGTTTACGAACACTGAAGCTTTCTTT
abundance: .
d_gene: .
v_gene: TRBV5-5
j_gene: TRBJ1-1

CDR3aa: CASSSPGQGYGYTF
CDR3nt: TGTGCCAGCAGCTCACCGGGACAGGGTTATGGCTACACCTTC
abundance: .
d_gene: TRBD1
v_gene: TRBV11-1
j_gene: TRBJ1-2

CDR3aa: CASSDTNTGELFF
CDR3nt: TGTGCCAGCAGTGATACGAACACCGGGGAGCTGTTTTTT
abundance: .
d_gene: .
v_gene: TRBV6-4
j_gene: TRBJ2-2

CDR3aa: CASSAGGGGDTDTQYF
CDR3nt: TGTGCCAGCAGCGCAGGCGGGGGCGGGGACACAGATACGCAGTATTTT
abundance: .
d_gene: .
v_gene: TRBV9
j_gene: TRBJ2-3

CDR3aa: CASSPGGLNTEAFF
CDR3nt: TGTGCCAGCAGCCCCGGGGGGCTGAACACTGAAGCTTTCTTT
abundance: .
d_gene: .
v_gene: TRBV7-3
j_gene: TRBJ1-1

CDR3aa: CASSQDRNGAYEQYF
CDR3nt: TGCGCCAGCAGCCAAGATAGGAACGGGGCCTACGAGCAGTACTTC
abundance: .
d_gene: .
v_gene: TRBV4-1
j_gene: TRBJ2-7

CDR3aa: CASSPKGSSTYNEQFF
CDR3nt: TGTGCCAGCTCACCGAAAGGGTCTTCCACTTACAATGAGCAGTTCTTC
abundance: .
d_gene: .
v_gene: TRBV18
j_gene: TRBJ2-1

CDR3aa: CASSFPPGDYTF
CDR3nt: TGTGCCAGCAGCTTCCCCCCGGGGGACTACACCTTC
abundance: .
d_gene: .
v_gene: TRBV7-8
j_gene: TRBJ1-2

CDR3aa: CASSSVTTGELFF
CDR3nt: TGTGCCAGCAGCTCAGTTACCACCGGGGAGCTGTTTTTT
abundance: once
d_gene: .
v_gene: TRBV7-9
j_gene: TRBJ2-2

CDR3aa: CASSFSAGGNTGELFF
CDR3nt: TGTGCCAGCAGTTTTTCCGCGGGGGGGAACACCGGGGAGCTGTTTTTT
abundance: .
d_gene: TRBD2
v_gene: TRBV27
j_gene: TRBJ2-2

CDR3aa: CASSPRPSGFRQETQYF
CDR3nt: TGTGCCAGCAGCCCTCGCCCTAGCGGGTTTCGTCAAGAGACCCAGTACTTC
abundance: medium-sized
d_gene: TRBD2
v_gene: TRBV7-8
j_gene: TRBJ2-5

CDR3aa: CASSSGAGTGNYEQYF
CDR3nt: TGTGCCAGCAGCTCAGGCGCGGGGACAGGGAACTACGAGCAGTACTTC
abundance: .
d_gene: TRBD1
v_gene: TRBV11-1
j_gene: TRBJ2-7

CDR3aa: CASSRWTANYGYTF
CDR3nt: TGTGCCAGCAGCCGGTGGACAGCCAACTATGGCTACACCTTC
abundance: .
d_gene: .
v_gene: TRBV7-9
j_gene: TRBJ1-2

CDR3aa: CASSLYTTGRTGELFF
CDR3nt: TGTGCCAGCAGTTTGTATACTACAGGGAGAACCGGGGAGCTGTTTTTT
abundance: .
d_gene: .
v_gene: TRBV27
j_gene: TRBJ2-2

CDR3aa: CASSKDRKQETQYF
CDR3nt: TGTGCCAGCAGCAAGGACAGGAAACAAGAGACCCAGTACTTC
abundance: .
d_gene: TRBD1
v_gene: TRBV5-6
j_gene: TRBJ2-5

CDR3aa: CAAKRLAGGPIEQFF
CDR3nt: TGTGCCGCAAAACGTCTGGCGGGGGGGCCGATTGAGCAGTTCTTC
abundance: .
d_gene: TRBD2
v_gene: TRBV30
j_gene: TRBJ2-1

CDR3aa: CASSLTKRTDTQYF
CDR3nt: TGTGCCAGCAGCTTGACGAAACGGACAGATACGCAGTATTTT
abundance: once
d_gene: .
v_gene: TRBV5-4
j_gene: TRBJ2-3

CDR3aa: CASSLDAANYGYTF
CDR3nt: TGCGCCAGCAGCTTGGATGCGGCAAACTATGGCTACACCTTC
abundance: few
d_gene: .
v_gene: TRBV5-1
j_gene: TRBJ1-2

CDR3aa: CAISQTNNEQFF
CDR3nt: TGTGCCATCAGCCAGACCAATAATGAGCAGTTCTTC
abundance: once
d_gene: .
v_gene: TRBV10-3
j_gene: TRBJ2-1